This TCR beta chain was recorded in a study of control samples from healthy donors and cancer patients. With 0 bases removed from V and 6 bases from J, the gap between germline ends came to 3 bases. The CDR3 consists of 13 residues. Germline-derived CDR1 and CDR2 are LNHDA and SQIVND (reference sequence). The protocol was immunoSEQ multiplex PCR, while the TCRdb copy is restricted to in-frame clones and leaves out a portion. Counted here are some 66,000 clones, roughly 85% occurring once; the ten biggest clones make up about 5%. Source material: blood. The rearrangement links TRBV19 to TRBJ2-6; D unresolved. The TCR was taken from a man aged 40-55 years in good health. DNA for the CDR3: TGTGCCAGTAGTATAGACCAGGCCAACGTCCTGACTTTC. It is translated as CASSIDQANVLTF. The full variable domain, in which reference TRBV19 and TRBJ2-6 provide the parts outside the CDR3, is DGGITQSPKYLFRKEGQNVTLSCEQNLNHDAMYWYRQDPGQGLRLIYYSQIVNDFQKGDIAEGYSVSREKKESFPLTVTSAQKNPTAFYLCASSIDQANVLTFGAGSRLTVL.